This T cell receptor beta chain was sequenced for a study of blood T cells in healthy people across ages. Points from the study as a whole: Long-lived and aged donors differed, with more naive CD4+ cells and higher diversity in the long-lived.

Alongside a J-beta primer mix, a sample-barcoded 5' primer served in a second PCR lasting roughly 6 to 11 cycles. TCRdb processed the 5' RACE reads anew with MiXCR; each CDR3 protein has one entry. Of about 1.8 million distinct CDR3 sequences in the sample, around half were seen once. A word on this clonotype: Its matching antigen is unknown.

J gave up 5 bases and V 2 bases, and 4 bases lay outside the gene matches. CDR1 and CDR2 (germline): MNHEY, SVGAGI. The CDR3 is 14 amino acids. The sample comprised blood. The clonotype comes from a woman between 35 and 50 years old in good health. The J gene is TRBJ2-5, the V gene TRBV6-5; 8 bases align to TRBD2. Here the CDR3 reads CASSYPGLGETQYF. As DNA, the CDR3 is TGTGCCAGCAGTTACCCGGGACTAGGGGAGACCCAGTACTTC.